A selection of T cell receptor beta chains follows, all from one sample in a study of T cell responses to AZD1222 COVID-19 vaccine. Some clones are missing from TCRdb's copy, which holds only in-frame ones; the method was immunoSEQ multiplex PCR. The data hold approximately 200,000 clones, with roughly 94% observed a single time. Specimen: peripheral blood, collected 28 days after the second dose of the MenACWY control vaccine. The receptors here all came from an adult who received the MenACWY meningococcal vaccine as a control. Both conserved end residues are part of each CDR3. D genes are given only for firm matches. A clone size is listed for some rows: how often the clone was seen (once, few, many), or a class if it is expanded.

d_call,v_call,clone_size,j_call,cdr3_aa
TRBD2,TRBV27,.,TRBJ2-7,CASSLGWRTSGFGDEQYF
.,TRBV28,.,TRBJ1-6,CASTGVGSPLHF
.,TRBV21-1,few,TRBJ2-7,CASSKEGSPRSYEQYF
.,TRBV9,.,TRBJ1-1,CASSVAVSQGEAFF
.,TRBV28,.,TRBJ1-5,CASSSDRWVQPQHF
.,TRBV3-1/TRBV3-2,once,TRBJ1-2,CASSQDPLIANYGYTF
.,TRBV21-1,once,TRBJ1-6,CASSLTGPLHF
TRBD2,TRBV6-6,.,TRBJ2-3,CASSPRSGGRADTQYF
.,TRBV19,.,TRBJ1-5,CASSIDTVQPQHF
.,TRBV27,.,TRBJ1-2,CASSPGTLTYGYTF
TRBD2,TRBV9,.,TRBJ2-3,CASSPWGLAGESVILDSTDTQYF
.,TRBV12-3/TRBV12-4,.,TRBJ2-7,CASSFGDEQYF
TRBD1,TRBV15,.,TRBJ2-1,CATSRTGDYNEQFF
.,TRBV12-5,.,TRBJ2-2,CASGLSLASSHGTGELFF
.,TRBV6-2/TRBV6-3,once,TRBJ2-2,CASSSNTGELFF
.,TRBV9,once,TRBJ2-2,CASSVAYTGELFF
.,TRBV7-2,once,TRBJ2-5,CASSSQSGETQYF
.,TRBV28,.,TRBJ1-6,CASSFSGGSNSPLHF
TRBD2,TRBV11-2,once,TRBJ2-7,CASSPSNPREDYEQYF
.,TRBV2,.,TRBJ2-5,CASRGTPSQETQYF
.,TRBV5-6,.,TRBJ1-2,CASSLGGRAYGYTF
TRBD2,TRBV7-2,.,TRBJ2-7,CASSSSYGGGYEQYF
.,TRBV5-5,once,TRBJ1-2,CASSQTTVNYGYTF
.,TRBV7-2,.,TRBJ2-7,CASSLAGGISYEQYF
TRBD1,TRBV7-2,.,TRBJ1-3,CASSPGTGGGNTIYF
TRBD1,TRBV19,.,TRBJ1-2,CATAGTGGFNYGYTF
TRBD2,TRBV5-1,.,TRBJ2-7,CASSPRGGWEQYF
.,TRBV3-1/TRBV3-2,.,TRBJ1-1,CASSQSTCAGRGDTEAFF
.,TRBV28,.,TRBJ2-2,CASSLEGMNGELFF
.,TRBV28,.,TRBJ1-5,CASLNHKLYSNQPQHF
.,TRBV5-6,.,TRBJ1-1,CASSFGVSPEAFF
.,TRBV3-1/TRBV3-2,.,TRBJ1-2,CASSQDTTDQFNYGYTF
TRBD2,TRBV15,.,TRBJ2-2,CATSPLAGIPGELFF
.,TRBV7-9,few,TRBJ2-7,CASSLAHGGEQYF
.,TRBV19,.,TRBJ1-4,CASSSHWREPSNEKLFF
.,TRBV19,.,TRBJ1-3,CASIRDGPGNTIYF
.,TRBV6-5,.,TRBJ2-7,CASSYGDEDEQYF
.,TRBV5-1,.,TRBJ2-2,CASRRRMSNTGELFF
TRBD1,TRBV5-1,.,TRBJ2-1,CASSRSGTGHINEQFF
.,TRBV11-2,.,TRBJ2-7,CASSFGTLSSYEQYF
.,TRBV28,once,TRBJ2-1,CASSLRGGGRNEQFF
TRBD1,TRBV5-4,.,TRBJ1-2,CASSLIGTESGYTF
TRBD1,TRBV27,.,TRBJ2-7,CASSGQGGSYEQYF
TRBD1,TRBV30,.,TRBJ1-6,CAWRQGAFNSPLHF
.,TRBV6-4,few,TRBJ2-3,CASSDLGELRTDTQYF
.,TRBV11-2,.,TRBJ1-2,CASSSIGDNLLGYTF
.,TRBV7-6,.,TRBJ1-1,CASSLGQGANTEAFF